Presented here are 24 T cell receptor beta chains from one specimen sequenced in a study of vaccination and CD4 T cells after COVID-19 (dated by TCRdb to about 2022). This specimen's treatment or condition label, per the study, means: roughly ten-day PBMC culture with coronavirus spike peptide pools or control peptides (ViraFEST assay). Libraries were made using PCR. TCRdb names Illumina iSeq 100 as the instrument used. At the Johns Hopkins FTIC core, DNA from the cultured CD4+ T cells underwent TCR sequencing with the Oncomine TCR Beta short-read assay. TCRdb reran the public reads through fastp at Q25 and MiXCR, keeping productive beta chains. Under each unique CDR3 protein, matching rows form one entry showing the most common genes and DNA. The sample table contains around 15,000 distinct CDR3 sequences; only one count was recorded for 50% to 60% of them. The ten top clones hold 12% of the sample.

Antigens for these TCRs are unknown. The sequencing sample was made of CD4+ T cells from blood, cultured in vitro. The receptors stem from a human donor who had recovered from COVID-19.

The table lists this clonotype with a few counts. The V and J genes are TRBV20-1 and TRBJ1-2; 11 bases match TRBD1. J lost 8 bases, V lost 3 bases, and 5 bases had no gene match. Germline lookup yields CDR1 DFQATT and CDR2 SNEGSKA (reference sequence). CDR3 length: 13 residues. CDR3 in amino acids: CSASQDRGPGYTF. For the CDR3, the DNA is TGCAGTGCTAGTCAGGACAGGGGGCCCGGCTACACCTTC.

The chain combines TRBV20-1 with TRBJ2-3, with a tentative D call TRBD1 (6 bases). Germline assignment: CDR1 DFQATT and CDR2 SNEGSKA (reference sequence). The CDR3 runs to 15 residues. V lost 0 bases and J 3 bases, leaving 13 bases between the germline ends. In DNA, the CDR3 is TGCAGTGCTAGAGAACCCCAGGGGTGGACAGATACGCAGTATTTT. This encodes CSAREPQGWTDTQYF.

The chain combines TRBV5-5 with TRBJ1-1; D uncertain. Germline CDR1 is SGHKS and CDR2 is YYEKEE (reference sequence). The CDR3 has 13 amino acids. Trimming shortened V by 0 bases and J by 3 bases, and 6 bases separated the two germline ends. The CDR3 nucleotides are TGTGCCAGCAGCTTGGAGGCAGACACTGAAGCTTTCTTT. Translated, it gives CASSLEADTEAFF. Full variable domain (rest looked up from reference TRBV5-5 and TRBJ1-1): DAGVTQSPTHLIKTRGQQVTLRCSPISGHKSVSWYQQVLGQGPQFIFQYYEKEERGRGNFPDRFSARQFPNYSSELNVNALLLGDSALYLCASSLEADTEAFFGQGTRLTVV.

The chain joins TRBV30 to TRBJ1-6; D is undetermined. V lost 1 base and J lost 4, with 5 bases in between. Looked up from germline, CDR1 is GTSNPN and CDR2 is SVGIG (reference sequence). This CDR3 contains 13 residues. CDR3 region: CAWSEYYNSPLHF. In DNA, the CDR3 is TGTGCCTGGAGTGAATATTATAATTCACCCCTCCACTTT.

The CDR3 coding sequence is TGTGCCACCGGGAACGATTTCTCCTACGAGCAGTACTTC. Amino acids: CATGNDFSYEQYF. The chain uses TRBV10-3 and TRBJ2-7; possible D gene TRBD2, 5 bases. Per the germline V gene, CDR1 is ENHRY and CDR2 is SYGVKD. The CDR3 totals 13 residues. V was pared by 10 bases and J by 0 bases, with 13 bases between.

This clonotype was detected a few times. The rearrangement joins TRBV30 to TRBJ1-6; unclear D gene. The CDR3 is 16 residues long. Trimming took off 3 bases at V and 6 bases at J, with 18 bases between the two ends. Germline V gene sequence: CDR1 GTSNPN, CDR2 SVGIG (reference sequence). The CDR3 DNA sequence: TGTGCCTGGAGCCCTAGGAGGGCTCCCAGTAATTCACCCCTCCACTTT. It codes for CAWSPRRAPSNSPLHF.

This clonotype was observed a handful of times. The gene calls are TRBV20-1 and TRBJ2-5; TRBD2 agrees at 10 bases. Germline lookup yields CDR1 DFQATT and CDR2 SNEGSKA (reference sequence). The junction had 3 bases not matched to a gene; V was cut back by 3 bases and J by 2 bases. The CDR3 loop spans 14 amino acids. The CDR3 DNA reads as TGCAGTGCTAGCTTACTAGCGGGGCAAGAGACCCAGTACTTC. Its translation is CSASLLAGQETQYF.

The rearrangement joins TRBV2 to TRBJ1-4; D uncertain. The CDR3 is 15 residues long. V gave up 5 bases and J gave up 5 bases, with 15 bases separating them. Germline CDR1 SNHLY, CDR2 FYNNEI. The CDR3 protein is CASSILASSNEKLFF. The CDR3 nucleotides are TGTGCCAGCAGTATCTTAGCTAGCTCAAATGAAAAACTGTTTTTT. Full variable domain (missing parts from reference TRBV2 and TRBJ1-4): EPEVTQTPSHQVTQMGQEVILRCVPISNHLYFYWYRQILGQKVEFLVSFYNNEISEKSEIFDDQFSVERPDGSNFTLKIRSTKLEDSAMYFCASSILASSNEKLFFGSGTQLSVL.

J is TRBJ2-3 and V is TRBV6-1; D unclear. The V gene lost 6 bases and the J gene lost 2 bases, with 15 bases spanning the gap. Germline V gives CDR1 MNHNS, CDR2 SASEGT. This CDR3 has 15 amino acids. The CDR3 DNA sequence: TGTGCCAGCAGCGTTTCCCCCGCCCACACAGATACGCAGTATTTT. Translating gives CASSVSPAHTDTQYF.

This chain joins TRBV6-5 and TRBJ2-7, with D unclear. The CDR3 covers 15 residues. Germline V gene sequence: CDR1 MNHEY, CDR2 SVGAGI. V lost 0 bases and J 0 bases, leaving 9 bases between the germline ends. CDR3 residues: CASSYSGHGSYEQYF. As DNA, the CDR3 is TGTGCCAGCAGTTACTCGGGCCACGGCTCCTACGAGCAGTACTTC.

This clonotype was seen only a few times. V usage is TRBV30 and J usage is TRBJ1-1; tentatively, D is TRBD1 (5 bases). The CDR3 sequence is 11 residues long. Germline loops: CDR1 GTSNPN, CDR2 SVGIG (reference sequence). V dropped 2 bases and J dropped 4 bases, with 5 bases sitting between them. CDR3 loop: CAWSRGTEAFF. The CDR3, as DNA: TGTGCCTGGAGTAGGGGCACTGAAGCTTTCTTT.

This chain connects TRBV6-1 to TRBJ2-2; 9 positions agree with TRBD1. The trim removed 3 bases at V and 6 bases at J, leaving 8 bases unmatched. Per the germline V gene, CDR1 is MNHNS and CDR2 is SASEGT. This CDR3 is 16 amino acids long. In nucleotides, the CDR3 is TGTGCCAGCAGTGACGCCCGACAGGGGGAGTCCGGGGAGCTGTTTTTT. The encoded protein is CASSDARQGESGELFF.

The gene calls are TRBV27 and TRBJ1-4; D unclear. This CDR3 has 14 residues. V lost 4 bases and J 8 bases, leaving 14 bases between the germline ends. Germline assignment: CDR1 MNHEY and CDR2 SMNVEV (reference sequence). The CDR3 DNA follows: TGTGCCAGCAGTTCGCGGACTCGGTTGGAAAAACTGTTTTTT. Its translation is CASSSRTRLEKLFF. The full variable domain, rest sourced from reference TRBV27 and TRBJ1-4, is EAQVTQNPRYLITVTGKKLTVTCSQNMNHEYMSWYRQDPGLGLRQIYYSMNVEVTDKGDVPEGYKVSRKEKRNFPLILESPSPNQTSLYFCASSSRTRLEKLFFGSGTQLSVL.

This clonotype is classed as medium-sized (0.01 to 0.1%). The J gene is TRBJ1-2, the V gene TRBV11-3; TRBD1 matches 10 bases. The germline V gene encodes CDR1 SGHNT and CDR2 YENEEA. CDR3 length: 13 amino acids. V dropped 3 bases and J dropped 6; count of bases not matched to a gene: 1. In DNA form, the CDR3 reads TGTGCCAGCAGCTTCGGACAGGGGGATGGCTACACCTTC. This codes for CASSFGQGDGYTF.

The rearrangement links TRBV11-2 to TRBJ1-2; 10 nucleotides match TRBD1. V shed 5 bases and J 7 bases; nucleotides not matched to a gene: 4. From germline, CDR1 is SGHAT and CDR2 FQNNGV. This CDR3 has 13 amino acids. The CDR3 sequence: CASSHRDRGGYTF. CDR3 DNA sequence: TGTGCCAGCAGCCATAGGGACAGGGGTGGCTACACCTTC. The full variable domain, its missing parts supplied by reference TRBV11-2 and TRBJ1-2, is EAGVAQSPRYKIIEKRQSVAFWCNPISGHATLYWYQQILGQGPKLLIQFQNNGVVDDSQLPKDRFSAERLKGVDSTLKIQPAKLEDSAVYLCASSHRDRGGYTFGSGTRLTVV.

This chain connects TRBV30 to TRBJ1-5; 10 bases fit TRBD1. In germline, CDR1 is GTSNPN, CDR2 SVGIG (reference sequence). CDR3 length: 15 residues. After removal of 0 bases from V and 7 bases from J, the junction contained 6 bases not matched to a gene. The CDR3 DNA sequence: TGTGCCTGGAGTGTTTATGACAGGGGGCGGCAGCCCCAGCATTTT. Translating it yields CAWSVYDRGRQPQHF.

The V call is TRBV6-1, the J call TRBJ1-5; TRBD1 aligns across 8 bases. Germline V gene sequence: CDR1 MNHNS, CDR2 SASEGT. The length of the CDR3 is 13 residues. V lost 8 bases and J lost 3; bases outside the gene matches: 3. CDR3 nucleotides: TGTGCCAGCGAGACAGGGGACAATCAGCCCCAGCATTTT. It codes for CASETGDNQPQHF.

The chain carries TRBV12-3 or TRBV12-4 and TRBJ2-7, with TRBD1 as a possible D gene (5 bases). Trimming pared 6 bases from V and 7 bases from J, leaving 13 bases between. This CDR3 is 12 amino acids long. The CDR3 protein is CASRRQTEEQYF. The CDR3 DNA follows: TGTGCCAGCAGAAGACAGACGGAGGAGCAGTACTTC.

This clonotype was seen a few times. The rearrangement links TRBV30 to TRBJ2-7, with TRBD1 identical over 12 bases. CDR1 is GTSNPN and CDR2 is SVGIG in the germline V gene (reference sequence). The CDR3 spans 15 residues. Unmatched junction bases numbered 4, after V lost 2 bases and J lost 2 bases. The CDR3 loop reads CAWSLGDRGPYEQYF. The CDR3 DNA follows: TGTGCCTGGAGTCTGGGGGACAGGGGGCCCTACGAGCAGTACTTC.

There are a few counts of this clonotype. The V call is TRBV28, the J call TRBJ1-2; no clear D. V lost 3 bases to trimming and J lost 1 base, with 9 bases between them. CDR1 and CDR2 (germline): MDHEN, SYDVKM. This CDR3 is built from 14 residues. The CDR3 here is CASSLTQVNYGYTF. In DNA, the CDR3 is TGTGCCAGCAGTTTGACGCAGGTTAACTATGGCTACACCTTC.

CDR3 sequence (DNA): TGTGCCAGCAGTTCGGGGAGAATCCAAGAGACCCAGTACTTC. Amino acids: CASSSGRIQETQYF. This chain connects TRBV2 to TRBJ2-5; TRBD2 is a possible D gene (5 bases). V was shortened by 5 bases and J by 1 base, with 11 bases between the two germline ends. This CDR3 comprises 14 residues. In germline, CDR1 is SNHLY, CDR2 FYNNEI. Looking up the rest from reference TRBV2 and TRBJ2-5 gives the full variable domain: EPEVTQTPSHQVTQMGQEVILRCVPISNHLYFYWYRQILGQKVEFLVSFYNNEISEKSEIFDDQFSVERPDGSNFTLKIRSTKLEDSAMYFCASSSGRIQETQYFGPGTRLLVL.

In regard to this clonotype: An end of the junction does not agree with germline; a read error may underlie this. V gene TRBV7-2 combines with J gene TRBJ1-1; D call uncertain. The CDR3 loop spans 14 amino acids. The germline V gene has CDR1 SGHTA and CDR2 FQGNSA. DNA for the CDR3: TGCGCCAGCAGCCAAGGAGGGATGAACACTGAAGCTTTCTTT. It yields the protein CASSQGGMNTEAFF. Full variable domain (missing parts from reference TRBV7-2 and TRBJ1-1): GAGVSQSPSNKVTEKGKDVELRCDPISGHTALYWYRQSLGQGLEFLIYFQGNSAPDKSGLPSDRFSAERTGGSVSTLTIQRTQQEDSAVYLCASSQGGMNTEAFFGQGTRLTVV.

This clonotype was found a few times. V usage is TRBV21-1 and J usage is TRBJ1-2; TRBD1 is taken as the D call from the table, unchecked against the DNA. TRBV21-1 is marked as a pseudogene. The CDR3 totals 14 residues. CDR3 protein: CASSPERGDYGYTF. CDR3 nucleotide sequence: TGTGCCAGCAGCCCGGAGCGGGGCGACTATGGCTACACCTTC.

V is TRBV20-1 and J is TRBJ2-5; 11 nucleotides match TRBD2. CDR3 length equals 14 residues. Germline loops: CDR1 DFQATT, CDR2 SNEGSKA (reference sequence). V trimming: 3 bases; J trimming: 5 bases; junction bases outside the gene matches: 5. CDR3 DNA sequence: TGCAGTGCTAGTAGCGGGGGGGCCCGGGAGACCCAGTACTTC. Protein: CSASSGGARETQYF.